A selection of T cell receptor beta chains follows, all from one sample in a study of blood T cell repertoires in COVID-19. Libraries were prepared by immunoSEQ multiplex PCR; TCRdb keeps only in-frame clonotypes and omits some of them. The data hold some 69,000 clones, with around four fifths observed a single time. Sample: peripheral blood. The receptors originated from a woman aged 55-69 years with acute or convalescent COVID-19. Both conserved end residues are part of each CDR3. A D gene is named only where the DNA matches it firmly. Size values are once, few and many counts, or a class for expanded clones, and some rows have none.

cdr3_aa,cdr3_nt,j_call,v_call,clone_size,cdr3_length,d_call
CASSLRGVNSPLHF,TGTGCCAGCAGCCTCCGGGGGGTAAATTCACCCCTCCACTTT,TRBJ1-6,TRBV7-2,.,14,.
CASSEGGAVGNTIYF,TGCGCCAGCAGTGAGGGGGGGGCTGTTGGAAACACCATATATTTT,TRBJ1-3,TRBV10-2,.,15,.
CAWHWGADRTDTQYF,TGTGCCTGGCATTGGGGAGCGGACCGCACAGATACGCAGTATTTT,TRBJ2-3,TRBV30,.,15,.
CASSFSHRDYNEQFF,TGCGCCAGCAGCTTTAGCCATAGAGACTACAATGAGCAGTTCTTC,TRBJ2-1,TRBV5-1,.,15,.
CASSGAVRGRGKGRAFF,TGTGCCAGCAGTGGAGCCGTGCGGGGCAGGGGGAAGGGCAGAGCTTTCTTT,TRBJ1-1,TRBV6-1,.,17,TRBD1
CASSLGTSGTRTDTQYF,TGCGCCAGCAGCTTGGGGACTAGCGGGACCCGCACAGATACGCAGTATTTT,TRBJ2-3,TRBV5-1,.,17,TRBD2
CASSTQNGQGYEQYF,TGTGCCAGCAGCACTCAAAATGGACAGGGCTACGAGCAGTACTTC,TRBJ2-7,TRBV21-1,.,15,.
CASSSDLGAPEAFF,TGTGCCAGCAGTTCGGACCTAGGGGCCCCTGAAGCTTTCTTT,TRBJ1-1,TRBV6-5,.,14,.
CASSPRLAGNYNEQFF,TGTGCCAGCTCACCACGGCTAGCGGGGAACTACAATGAGCAGTTCTTC,TRBJ2-1,TRBV18,.,16,TRBD2
CAWSALNQASSLHF,TGTGCCTGGAGTGCGCTAAACCAGGCTTCCTCCCTCCACTTT,TRBJ1-6,TRBV30,once,14,.
CASITGWIAGDGMGDTQYF,TGTGCCAGCATCACGGGATGGATAGCGGGAGATGGGATGGGAGATACGCAGTATTTT,TRBJ2-3,TRBV21-1,.,19,.
CATRSRDRGLEQYF,TGTGCCACCCGCTCCCGGGACAGGGGTTTGGAGCAGTACTTC,TRBJ2-7,TRBV6-6,.,14,TRBD1
CASSSTGRVRSPLHF,TGTGCCAGCAGCTCCACCGGGAGGGTTCGCTCACCCCTCCACTTT,TRBJ1-6,TRBV5-4,once,15,.
CASSLASGGIQRGYEQYF,TGTGCCAGCAGCTTAGCCAGCGGGGGGATTCAAAGAGGCTACGAGCAGTACTTC,TRBJ2-7,TRBV7-8,.,18,TRBD2
CASATPGQGDYGYTF,TGTGCCAGCGCAACCCCGGGACAGGGAGACTATGGCTACACCTTC,TRBJ1-2,TRBV19,few,15,TRBD1
CASSRDTQGYTF,TGTGCCAGCAGTCGCGACACCCAAGGCTACACCTTC,TRBJ1-2,TRBV12-3/TRBV12-4,.,12,.
CASSFDRTSIYGYTF,TGTGCCAGCAGTTTCGACAGGACTTCCATCTATGGCTACACCTTC,TRBJ1-2,TRBV27,.,15,.
CAWSVPWRAAGELFF,TGTGCCTGGAGTGTCCCATGGAGGGCGGCCGGGGAGCTGTTTTTT,TRBJ2-2,TRBV30,.,15,.
CASSLARTASFYEQYF,TGTGCCAGCAGCTTAGCAAGGACAGCCTCCTTCTACGAGCAGTACTTC,TRBJ2-7,TRBV7-8,.,16,.
CASSTGAGAYEQYF,TGTGCCAGCAGCACCGGTGCAGGGGCCTACGAGCAGTACTTC,TRBJ2-7,TRBV3-1/TRBV3-2,.,14,.
CASSVRSGSVAGELFF,TGTGCCAGCAGCGTTCGATCCGGGAGCGTAGCCGGGGAGCTGTTTTTT,TRBJ2-2,TRBV5-4,.,16,.
CASSLVGGLEAFF,TGTGCCAGCAGCTTAGTAGGCGGACTTGAAGCTTTCTTT,TRBJ1-1,TRBV7-9,.,13,.
CGAKEEGSPSLYEQYF,TGTGGGGCTAAAGAGGAGGGAAGCCCCTCTCTCTACGAGCAGTACTTC,TRBJ2-7,TRBV12-5,.,16,.
CASSGPRTGNTEAFF,TGTGCCAGCAGTGGCCCTCGGACAGGGAACACTGAAGCTTTCTTT,TRBJ1-1,TRBV28,.,15,TRBD1
CASRGWGGTTNEKLFF,TGTGCCAGCAGGGGTTGGGGCGGCACAACTAATGAAAAACTGTTTTTT,TRBJ1-4,TRBV7-8,.,16,.
CASRTGTGLGYTF,TGTGCCAGCAGGACCGGGACAGGGTTAGGCTACACCTTC,TRBJ1-2,TRBV28,.,13,TRBD1
CASSQSGTYEQYF,TGCGCCAGCAGCCAATCCGGGACCTACGAGCAGTACTTC,TRBJ2-7,TRBV5-1,.,13,.
CAWSAQGPPYHGYTF,TGTGCCTGGAGTGCCCAGGGCCCCCCCTACCATGGCTACACCTTC,TRBJ1-2,TRBV30,.,15,.
CASTSGGGEKLFF,TGTGCCAGCACTTCAGGGGGAGGAGAAAAACTGTTTTTT,TRBJ1-4,TRBV28,few,13,TRBD1
CASSLWAGGENTIYF,TGTGCCAGCAGCTTATGGGCAGGGGGCGAAAACACCATATATTTT,TRBJ1-3,TRBV13,.,15,TRBD1
CASTGDRAEKLFF,TGTGCCAGCACTGGGGACAGGGCTGAAAAACTGTTTTTT,TRBJ1-4,TRBV2,.,13,TRBD1
CAWNRQVNSPLHF,TGTGCCTGGAATAGACAGGTTAATTCACCCCTCCACTTT,TRBJ1-6,TRBV30,.,13,.
CASSSGQGPQEQFF,TGTGCCAGCAGTTCGGGACAGGGGCCCCAGGAGCAGTTCTTC,TRBJ2-1,TRBV6-6,.,14,TRBD1
CASSLFRGSSGNTIYF,TGTGCCAGCAGTCTGTTTAGGGGAAGTTCTGGAAACACCATATATTTT,TRBJ1-3,TRBV7-9,.,16,.
CASSADRGEGNTIYF,TGTGCCAGCAGCGCCGATAGAGGGGAGGGTAACACCATATATTTT,TRBJ1-3,TRBV9,.,15,.
CASSFSGQGANEQFF,TGCGCCAGCAGCTTCTCGGGACAGGGGGCAAATGAGCAGTTCTTC,TRBJ2-1,TRBV5-1,.,15,TRBD1
CASSRRGTSGPQGAQYF,TGTGCCAGCAGCCGCCGGGGGACTAGCGGCCCGCAAGGGGCCCAGTACTTC,TRBJ2-5,TRBV3-1/TRBV3-2,.,17,TRBD2
CASSSFGGVREKLFF,TGTGCCAGCAGCTCCTTCGGGGGGGTCCGCGAAAAACTGTTTTTT,TRBJ1-4,TRBV7-9,.,15,.
CASSRLAGTSTDTQYF,TGTGCCAGCAGTAGGCTAGCGGGAACTAGCACAGATACGCAGTATTTT,TRBJ2-3,TRBV27,.,16,TRBD2
CAILAGVSYEQYF,TGTGCCATCTTAGCGGGAGTTAGTTACGAGCAGTACTTC,TRBJ2-7,TRBV6-5,few,13,TRBD2
CATRATGFGGELFF,TGTGCCACCCGGGCGACAGGGTTCGGCGGGGAGCTGTTTTTT,TRBJ2-2,TRBV24-1,.,14,TRBD1
CASGGGWNTEAFF,TGTGCCAGCGGCGGGGGGTGGAACACTGAAGCTTTCTTT,TRBJ1-1,TRBV12-3/TRBV12-4,.,13,.
CASRHGGSQETQYF,TGTGCCAGCAGGCACGGAGGAAGCCAAGAGACCCAGTACTTC,TRBJ2-5,TRBV6-5,.,14,.
CASSLVGARNTEAFF,TGTGCCAGCAGCTTAGTGGGGGCTCGGAACACTGAAGCTTTCTTT,TRBJ1-1,TRBV7-2,.,15,.
CASSLPGAVTEAFF,TGTGCCAGCAGCTTACCAGGGGCGGTCACTGAAGCTTTCTTT,TRBJ1-1,TRBV7-2,.,14,.
CASRGGNSGNTIYF,TGTGCCAGCCGGGGGGGCAACTCTGGAAACACCATATATTTT,TRBJ1-3,TRBV28,.,14,.
CASSPRSSLQPQHF,TGTGCCAGCAGCCCCCGGTCATCCCTTCAGCCCCAGCATTTT,TRBJ1-5,TRBV7-2,once,14,.
CASSLGDSIYEQYF,TGCGCCAGCAGCTTGGGGGACAGTATCTACGAGCAGTACTTC,TRBJ2-7,TRBV5-1,.,14,TRBD1
CASGLVALIADTLSNTGELFF,TGTGCTAGTGGTTTGGTAGCCCTGATAGCGGATACCCTATCGAACACCGGGGAGCTGTTTTTT,TRBJ2-2,TRBV12-5,.,21,.
CASRPDSSETQYF,TGTGCCAGCAGACCGGACAGTAGTGAGACCCAGTACTTC,TRBJ2-5,TRBV12-3/TRBV12-4,.,13,.
CASSLTGLRSAYEQYF,TGTGCCAGCAGCTTGACCGGACTCCGAAGCGCCTACGAGCAGTACTTC,TRBJ2-7,TRBV7-2,.,16,.
CSVATRQAGTEAFF,TGCAGCGTTGCTACCCGACAGGCCGGGACTGAAGCTTTCTTT,TRBJ1-1,TRBV29-1,few,14,.
CASSWGTGGGQETQYF,TGTGCCAGCAGCTGGGGCACGGGAGGGGGACAAGAGACCCAGTACTTC,TRBJ2-5,TRBV7-6,.,16,TRBD2